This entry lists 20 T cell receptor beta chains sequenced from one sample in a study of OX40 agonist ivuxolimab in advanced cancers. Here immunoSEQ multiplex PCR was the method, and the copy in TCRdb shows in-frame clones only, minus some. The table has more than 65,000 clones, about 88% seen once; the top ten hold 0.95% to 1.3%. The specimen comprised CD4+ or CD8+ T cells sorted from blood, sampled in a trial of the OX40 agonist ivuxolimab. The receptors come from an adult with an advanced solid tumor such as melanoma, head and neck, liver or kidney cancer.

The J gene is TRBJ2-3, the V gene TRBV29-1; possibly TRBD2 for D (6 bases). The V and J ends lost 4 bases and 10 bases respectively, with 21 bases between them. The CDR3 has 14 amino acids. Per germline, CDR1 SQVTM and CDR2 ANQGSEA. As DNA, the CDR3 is TGCAGCGTTGTCCGGGGGACCTCTGATGGGGCGCAGTATTTT. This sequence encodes CSVVRGTSDGAQYF.

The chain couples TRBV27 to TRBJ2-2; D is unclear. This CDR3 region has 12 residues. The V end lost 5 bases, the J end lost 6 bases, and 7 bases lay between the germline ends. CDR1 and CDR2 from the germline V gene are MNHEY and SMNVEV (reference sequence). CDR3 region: CASSVRPGELFF. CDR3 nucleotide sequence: TGTGCCAGCAGTGTCCGGCCCGGGGAGCTGTTTTTT.

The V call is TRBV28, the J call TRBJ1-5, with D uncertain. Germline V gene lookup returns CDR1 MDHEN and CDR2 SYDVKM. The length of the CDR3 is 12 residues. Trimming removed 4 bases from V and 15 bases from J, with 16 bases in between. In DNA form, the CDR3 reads TGTGCCAGCAGTTCATCGGACCGGTTGGGGCATTTT. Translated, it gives CASSSSDRLGHF.

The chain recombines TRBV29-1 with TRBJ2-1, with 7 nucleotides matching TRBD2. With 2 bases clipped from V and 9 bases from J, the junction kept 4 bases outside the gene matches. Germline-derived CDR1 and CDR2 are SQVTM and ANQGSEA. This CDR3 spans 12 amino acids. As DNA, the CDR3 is TGCAGCGTTGAACCGGCGGGAGTTGAGCAGTTCTTC. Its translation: CSVEPAGVEQFF.

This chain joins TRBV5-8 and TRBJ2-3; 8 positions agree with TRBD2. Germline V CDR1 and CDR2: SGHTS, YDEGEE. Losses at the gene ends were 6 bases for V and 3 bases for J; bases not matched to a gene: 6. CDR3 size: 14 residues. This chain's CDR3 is CASIPRGGTDTQYF. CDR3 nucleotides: TGTGCCAGCATCCCTCGGGGGGGGACAGATACGCAGTATTTT.

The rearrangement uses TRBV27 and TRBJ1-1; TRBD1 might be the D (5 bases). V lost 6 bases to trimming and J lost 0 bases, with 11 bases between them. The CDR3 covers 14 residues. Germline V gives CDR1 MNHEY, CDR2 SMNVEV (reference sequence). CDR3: CASRPGPLNTEAFF. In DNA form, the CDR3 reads TGTGCCAGCAGACCGGGACCGTTGAACACTGAAGCTTTCTTT.

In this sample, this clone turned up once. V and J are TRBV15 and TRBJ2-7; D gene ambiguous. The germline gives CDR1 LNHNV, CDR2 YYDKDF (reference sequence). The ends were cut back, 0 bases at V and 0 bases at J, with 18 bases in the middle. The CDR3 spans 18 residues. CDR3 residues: CATSRDKGSRVSSYEQYF. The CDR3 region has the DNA TGTGCCACCAGCAGAGATAAAGGGTCACGAGTGTCCTCCTACGAGCAGTACTTC.

The DNA of the CDR3 is TGTGCCAGTAGTAGAAAACAGGGGGCTGGCTATGGCTACACCTTC. Its translation: CASSRKQGAGYGYTF. This chain uses TRBV19 with TRBJ1-2; TRBD1 matches at 9 bases. V lost 4 bases and J lost 4; bases outside the gene matches: 7. The CDR3 runs to 15 residues. Per germline, CDR1 LNHDA and CDR2 SQIVND (reference sequence). Complete variable domain (other parts from reference TRBV19 and TRBJ1-2): DGGITQSPKYLFRKEGQNVTLSCEQNLNHDAMYWYRQDPGQGLRLIYYSQIVNDFQKGDIAEGYSVSREKKESFPLTVTSAQKNPTAFYLCASSRKQGAGYGYTFGSGTRLTVV.

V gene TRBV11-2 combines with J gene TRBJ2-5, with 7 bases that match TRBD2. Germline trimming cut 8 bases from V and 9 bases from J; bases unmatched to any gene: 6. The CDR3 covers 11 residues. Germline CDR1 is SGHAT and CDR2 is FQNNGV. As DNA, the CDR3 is TGTGCCAGCCGGGGGGTGACGTCCCAGTACTTC. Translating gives CASRGVTSQYF.

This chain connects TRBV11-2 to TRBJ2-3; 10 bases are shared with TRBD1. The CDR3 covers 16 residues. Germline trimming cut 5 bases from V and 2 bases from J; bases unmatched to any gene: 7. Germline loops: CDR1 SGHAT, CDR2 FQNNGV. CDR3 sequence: CASSKSGQGITDTQYF. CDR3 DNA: TGTGCCAGCAGCAAATCGGGACAGGGGATCACAGATACGCAGTATTTT.

The CDR3 spells CASSLAWGPNTEAFF. The CDR3 DNA sequence: TGCGCCAGCAGCTTGGCTTGGGGCCCAAACACTGAAGCTTTCTTT. The chain links TRBV5-1 to TRBJ1-1, with D perhaps matching TRBD1 (5 bases). Germline lookup yields CDR1 SGHRS and CDR2 YFSETQ. The V gene lost 0 bases and the J gene lost 2 bases, with 11 bases spanning the gap. The CDR3 runs 15 residues.

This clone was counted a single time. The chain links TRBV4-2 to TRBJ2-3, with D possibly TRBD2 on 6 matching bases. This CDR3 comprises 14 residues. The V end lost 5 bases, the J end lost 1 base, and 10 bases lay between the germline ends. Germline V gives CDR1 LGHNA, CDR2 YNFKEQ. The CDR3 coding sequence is TGTGCCAGCAGCACTGAGCGGGGCACAGATACGCAGTATTTT. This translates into CASSTERGTDTQYF.

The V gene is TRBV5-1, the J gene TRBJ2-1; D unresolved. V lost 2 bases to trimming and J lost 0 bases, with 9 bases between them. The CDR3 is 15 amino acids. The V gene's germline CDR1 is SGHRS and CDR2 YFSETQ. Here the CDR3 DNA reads TGCGCCAGCAGCTTATTAGGTCTCTCCTACAATGAGCAGTTCTTC. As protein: CASSLLGLSYNEQFF.

This chain's CDR3 is CASSPPALPRGYTF. The CDR3 bases are TGTGCCAGCTCACCACCGGCCCTCCCCAGGGGCTACACCTTC. The rearrangement joins TRBV18 to TRBJ1-2; D is undetermined. V shed 0 bases and J shed 8 bases, with 13 bases lying between them. The CDR3 spans 14 residues. Looked up from germline, CDR1 is KGHSH and CDR2 is LQKENI.

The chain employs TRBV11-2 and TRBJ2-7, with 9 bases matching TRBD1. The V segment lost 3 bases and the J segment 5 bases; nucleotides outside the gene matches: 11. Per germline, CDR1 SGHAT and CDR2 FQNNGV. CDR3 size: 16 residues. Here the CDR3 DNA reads TGTGCCAGCAGCTTGGAGACCCGGGACAGGGTAAACGAGCAGTACTTC. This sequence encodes CASSLETRDRVNEQYF.

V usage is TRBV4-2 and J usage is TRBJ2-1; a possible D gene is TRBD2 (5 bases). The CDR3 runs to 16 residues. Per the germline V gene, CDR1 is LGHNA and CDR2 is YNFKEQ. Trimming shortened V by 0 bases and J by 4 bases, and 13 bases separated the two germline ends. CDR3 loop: CASSQEGRAEYNEQFF. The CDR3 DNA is TGTGCCAGCAGCCAAGAGGGAAGAGCGGAATACAATGAGCAGTTCTTC.

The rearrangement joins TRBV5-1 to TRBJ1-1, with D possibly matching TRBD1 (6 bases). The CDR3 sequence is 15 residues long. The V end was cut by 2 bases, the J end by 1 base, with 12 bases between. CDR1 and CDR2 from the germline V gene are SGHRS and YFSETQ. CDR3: CASSFTGGSNTEAFF. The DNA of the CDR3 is TGCGCCAGCAGCTTTACGGGGGGCTCGAACACTGAAGCTTTCTTT.

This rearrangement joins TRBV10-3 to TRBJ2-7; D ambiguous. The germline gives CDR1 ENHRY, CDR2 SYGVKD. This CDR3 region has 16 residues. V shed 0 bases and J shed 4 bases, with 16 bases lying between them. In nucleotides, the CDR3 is TGTGCCATCAGTGAGTCGACTTCCCGTGGGATTTACGAGCAGTACTTC. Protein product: CAISESTSRGIYEQYF.

The CDR3 sequence is CSARRSLNEKLFF. CDR3 coding DNA: TGCAGCGCCCGACGGAGCTTAAATGAAAAACTGTTTTTT. The V call is TRBV29-1, the J call TRBJ1-4; D not resolved. Germline V lookup: CDR1 SQVTM, CDR2 ANQGSEA. Trimming removed 7 bases at V and 5 bases at J, with 14 bases between. This CDR3 comprises 13 residues.

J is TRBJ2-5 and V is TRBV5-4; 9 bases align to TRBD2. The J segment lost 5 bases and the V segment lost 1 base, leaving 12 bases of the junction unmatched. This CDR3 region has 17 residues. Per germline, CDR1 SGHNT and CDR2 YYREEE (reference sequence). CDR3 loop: CASSLKGAGGFGETQYF. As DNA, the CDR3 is TGTGCCAGCAGCTTGAAGGGAGCGGGAGGTTTCGGCGAGACCCAGTACTTC.